The next 18 T cell receptor beta chains were all read from a single sample in a study of blood T cell repertoires in COVID-19. Profiled with immunoSEQ multiplex PCR; TCRdb holds only in-frame clones, not every one. The sample yields 200,000 to 250,000 clones, 80% to 90% seen once. Sequencing was done on a sample of PBMCs or T cells enriched from blood (not recorded which). The receptor set was obtained from a woman aged 40 to 50 with acute COVID-19.

J is TRBJ2-2 and V is TRBV15; TRBD2 agrees at 9 bases. Unmatched junction bases numbered 11, after V lost 9 bases and J lost 6 bases. This CDR3 comprises 15 residues. CDR1 is LNHNV, CDR2 YYDKDF, per germline (reference sequence). The CDR3 coding sequence is TGTGCCACTAGAGGAAGCGGGGGGATCGCCGGGGAGCTGTTTTTT. The encoded protein is CATRGSGGIAGELFF.

The chain links TRBV5-1 to TRBJ1-1, with D possibly matching TRBD1 (5 bases). The CDR3 runs 15 residues. Trimming took off 4 bases at V and 3 bases at J, with 16 bases between the two ends. The germline V gene has CDR1 SGHRS and CDR2 YFSETQ. CDR3 sequence: CASSPQTAKDTEAFF. DNA for the CDR3: TGCGCCAGCAGCCCCCAGACAGCGAAAGACACTGAAGCTTTCTTT. The whole variable domain, remainder taken from reference TRBV5-1 and TRBJ1-1, is KAGVTQTPRYLIKTRGQQVTLSCSPISGHRSVSWYQQTPGQGLQFLFEYFSETQRNKGNFPGRFSGRQFSNSRSEMNVSTLELGDSALYLCASSPQTAKDTEAFFGQGTRLTVV.

V gene TRBV19 combines with J gene TRBJ1-2; 7 positions agree with TRBD1. J was trimmed by 4 bases and V by 1 base; bases with no gene match: 18. This CDR3 comprises 19 residues. Germline values: CDR1 LNHDA, CDR2 SQIVND (reference sequence). CDR3 sequence reads: CASSIVGVGRGEVVYGYTF. Here the CDR3 DNA reads TGTGCCAGTAGTATAGTTGGTGTCGGCAGGGGGGAAGTCGTCTATGGCTACACCTTC.

The chain carries TRBV7-3 and TRBJ2-1; TRBD1 is a possible D gene (7 bases). V was shortened by 2 bases and J by 6 bases, with 17 bases between the two germline ends. The length of the CDR3 is 16 residues. Germline V gene sequence: CDR1 SGHTA, CDR2 FQGTGA. The CDR3 loop is CASSLSGGGYINEQFF. The CDR3 DNA reads TGTGCCAGCAGCTTATCAGGGGGAGGATATATCAATGAGCAGTTCTTC.

This CDR3 is CASSWTEGPIHQPQHF. CDR3 DNA sequence: TGTGCCAGCAGTTGGACGGAGGGCCCCATACATCAGCCCCAGCATTTT. V and J are TRBV28 and TRBJ1-5; D not certain. Trimming shortened V by 4 bases and J by 5 bases, and 18 bases separated the two germline ends. CDR1 and CDR2 (germline): MDHEN, SYDVKM. This CDR3 has 16 residues.

The chain couples TRBV12-3 or TRBV12-4 to TRBJ1-1, with D unclear. Trimming stripped 3 bases from V and 1 base from J, with 6 bases between. There are 13 residues in the CDR3. The CDR3 reads CASSFQANTEAFF. The CDR3 bases are TGTGCCAGCAGTTTCCAGGCGAACACTGAAGCTTTCTTT.

The chain is built from TRBV11-3 and TRBJ1-1; D remains unclear. Germline values: CDR1 SGHNT, CDR2 YENEEA. V was cut by 6 bases and J by 6 bases, with 23 bases left in between. CDR3 length equals 16 residues. CDR3 region: CASSTGRGSLGAEAFF. The DNA of the CDR3 is TGTGCCAGCAGTACGGGCAGAGGGTCGTTGGGCGCTGAAGCTTTCTTT.

In regard to this clone: A read error may account for a junction end that differs from germline. This CDR3 is CASSATYTQYF. As DNA, the CDR3 is TGTGCCAGCAGTGCCACATATACGCAGTATTTT. V is TRBV12-3 or TRBV12-4 and J is TRBJ2-3; D gene uncertain. The CDR3 contains 11 residues.

The J gene is TRBJ1-5, the V gene TRBV12-3 or TRBV12-4, with a weak D call TRBD1 (5 bases). Trimming left V 6 bases short and J 7 bases short, with 10 bases between. The CDR3 sequence is 12 residues long. The CDR3, as DNA: TGTGCCAGCAGCCAGGGTAGACAGCCCCAGCATTTT. Its protein is CASSQGRQPQHF.

The V call is TRBV3-1 (or the pseudogene TRBV3-2), the J call TRBJ1-5, with 7 nucleotides matching TRBD1. The CDR3 contains 13 residues. Losses at the gene ends were 3 bases for V and 5 bases for J; bases not matched to a gene: 1. CDR1 and CDR2 from the germline V gene are LGHDT and YNNKEL (reference sequence). The CDR3 bases are TGTGCCAGCAGCCAGGGACAGTATCAGCCCCAGCATTTT. Encoded protein: CASSQGQYQPQHF.

J is TRBJ2-7 and V is TRBV7-2; possibly TRBD2 for D (5 bases). Trimming left V 7 bases short and J 2 bases short, with 18 bases between. The CDR3 spans 15 residues. Germline lookup yields CDR1 SGHTA and CDR2 FQGNSA. This chain's CDR3 is CASNTLSSGPYEQYF. For the CDR3, the DNA is TGTGCCAGCAACACTCTATCCAGCGGACCCTACGAGCAGTACTTC.

The V gene is TRBV9, the J gene TRBJ2-2; D might be TRBD2 (6 bases). The germline V and J ends were trimmed by 4 bases and 0 bases, with 16 bases remaining between them. The CDR3 sequence is 17 residues long. Germline V lookup: CDR1 SGDLS, CDR2 YYNGEE. The CDR3 DNA reads as TGTGCCAGCAGCTGGAGGGTAGTAGCAGCGAACACCGGGGAGCTGTTTTTT. Amino acids: CASSWRVVAANTGELFF.

The chain links TRBV19 to TRBJ1-5; the D is unclear. Germline CDR1 is LNHDA and CDR2 is SQIVND (reference sequence). This CDR3 contains 15 residues. Trimming stripped 3 bases from V and 6 bases from J, with 15 bases between. The CDR3 coding sequence is TGTGCCAGTAGTATGCTCCTATTGAGAGGTCAGCCCCAGCATTTT. It specifies CASSMLLLRGQPQHF.

This clone was counted only a few times. The rearrangement uses TRBV7-2 and TRBJ1-2; D uncertain. Trimming left V 5 bases short and J 2 bases short, with 9 bases between. The V gene's germline CDR1 is SGHTA and CDR2 FQGNSA. The CDR3 covers 13 residues. The CDR3 loop is CASSPTVNYGYTF. The DNA for the CDR3 is TGTGCCAGCAGCCCAACAGTGAACTATGGCTACACCTTC.

The J gene is TRBJ2-6, the V gene TRBV5-4; D gene uncertain. The CDR3 is 15 amino acids. Looked up from germline, CDR1 is SGHNT and CDR2 is YYREEE (reference sequence). The ends were cut back, 0 bases at V and 3 bases at J, with 7 bases in the middle. CDR3 loop: CASSLELIGANVLTF. Here the CDR3 DNA reads TGTGCCAGCAGCTTGGAGCTAATTGGGGCCAACGTCCTGACTTTC.

The rearrangement uses TRBV11-2 and TRBJ1-2, with TRBD1 as a possible D gene (6 bases). Germline V lookup: CDR1 SGHAT, CDR2 FQNNGV. V lost 5 bases and J lost 5, with 12 bases in between. The CDR3 is 13 residues long. The CDR3 DNA sequence: TGTGCCAGCAGCCAGGGGCTTCGGTATGGCTACACCTTC. Amino acid sequence: CASSQGLRYGYTF.

This chain connects TRBV19 to TRBJ2-1; TRBD2 matches 11 bases. Germline V gene lookup returns CDR1 LNHDA and CDR2 SQIVND (reference sequence). Trimming removed 3 bases from V and 4 bases from J; junction bases left unmatched: 2. The CDR3 runs to 15 residues. Here the CDR3 DNA reads TGTGCCAGTAGTATTAGCGGGAGGGCGTACAATGAGCAGTTCTTC. Translating it yields CASSISGRAYNEQFF.

V is TRBV29-1 and J is TRBJ2-1; maybe TRBD2 (5 bases). The CDR3 contains 16 residues. Germline CDR1 is SQVTM and CDR2 is ANQGSEA. Trimming shortened V by 2 bases and J by 0 bases, and 14 bases separated the two germline ends. The CDR3 nucleotides read TGCAGCGTTGAATCCCGGACTTCGAGCTCCTACAATGAGCAGTTCTTC. This sequence encodes CSVESRTSSSYNEQFF.